The present entry profiles one T cell receptor (beta chain) with its context. What it binds is unknown. These data come from a study of siplizumab effects on memory and regulatory T cells. The wider study: Siplizumab at roughly 1 ug/mL was tested against drug-free controls in paired reactions.

Profiled with immunoSEQ multiplex PCR; TCRdb holds only in-frame clones, not every one. The sample comprises 12,000 or so clones, about 44% of which are singletons, and 35% to 40% rests with the top ten. The authors cocultured the mixed lymphocyte reaction cells at 37 degrees C for 6 to 7 days. Study outcomes and limitations: Tracing alloreactive clones into unstimulated subsets worked for only a minor fraction of them. Roughly 80-96% of proliferating CD4+ or CD8+ clones defied assignment to a naive or memory phenotype.

The CDR3 has 13 amino acids. Trimming took off 3 bases at V and 1 base at J, with 10 bases between the two ends. Per germline, CDR1 SQVTM and CDR2 ANQGSEA. V gene TRBV29-1 combines with J gene TRBJ2-7, with a tentative D call TRBD2 (7 bases). This clonotype originated in a human donor in good health; the cells came from an allogeneic mixed lymphocyte reaction. Some clones in this sample may be carry-over from other donors' samples. Sequenced: CFSE-low (dividing) CD8+ T cells sorted from an allogeneic mixed lymphocyte reaction. The CDR3 DNA is TGCAGCGTTGAGGAGGGGGGGTCCTACGAGCAGTACTTC. Encoded protein: CSVEEGGSYEQYF.